Presented here are 25 T cell receptor beta chains from one specimen sequenced in a study of cytomegalovirus exposure and HLA in healthy donors. TCRdb keeps only in-frame clones here, not all; method: immunoSEQ multiplex PCR. Of roughly 70,000 clones in the sample, roughly 96% were seen once. The material sequenced was PBMCs. These receptors originate from a man younger than 35 in good health and CMV-seronegative.

The chain joins TRBV6-5 to TRBJ1-1; TRBD1 aligns across 8 bases. V dropped 8 bases and J dropped 5; count of bases not matched to a gene: 10. The germline V gene has CDR1 MNHEY and CDR2 SVGAGI. CDR3 size: 14 residues. The DNA of the CDR3 is TGTGCCAGCGGGGATCAGGGGGCTTTGACTGAAGCTTTCTTT. It translates to CASGDQGALTEAFF.

This rearrangement joins TRBV6-5 to TRBJ1-5; D is undetermined. Germline CDR1 reads MNHEY; CDR2 reads SVGAGI. The CDR3 is made up of 12 amino acids. The germline V and J ends were trimmed by 9 bases and 2 bases, with 8 bases remaining between them. The CDR3 nucleotides are TGTGCCAGTGGGGAGGGCAATCAGCCCCAGCATTTT. Encoded protein: CASGEGNQPQHF.

This sequence joins TRBV30 and TRBJ2-2, with 11 nucleotides matching TRBD2. V trimming: 4 bases; J trimming: 3 bases; junction bases outside the gene matches: 4. Germline CDR1 reads GTSNPN; CDR2 reads SVGIG (reference sequence). The CDR3 sequence is 15 residues long. The DNA of the CDR3 is TGTGCCTGGACACTAGCGGGAGTAGACACCGGGGAGCTGTTTTTT. It translates to CAWTLAGVDTGELFF. The full variable domain, its missing parts supplied by reference TRBV30 and TRBJ2-2, is SQTIHQWPATLVQPVGSPLSLECTVEGTSNPNLYWYRQAAGRGLQLLFYSVGIGQISSEVPQNLSASRPQDRQFILSSKKLLLSDSGFYLCAWTLAGVDTGELFFGEGSRLTVL.

The CDR3 loop reads CASRTGYMNTEAFF. Written as DNA, the CDR3 is TGTGCCAGCAGGACAGGGTACATGAACACTGAAGCTTTCTTT. The chain carries TRBV6-1 and TRBJ1-1; 7 bases match TRBD1. V lost 6 bases, J lost 0 bases, and 4 bases stayed unmatched. Germline values: CDR1 MNHNS, CDR2 SASEGT. The CDR3 runs 14 residues.

This chain joins TRBV25-1 and TRBJ1-1; 7 bases fit TRBD1. This CDR3 spans 14 amino acids. With 6 bases clipped from V and 5 bases from J, the junction kept 9 bases outside the gene matches. CDR1 is MGHDK and CDR2 is SYGVNS in the germline V gene. The CDR3 spells CASRETGPGTEAFF. As DNA, the CDR3 is TGTGCCAGCAGAGAGACAGGGCCGGGTACTGAAGCTTTCTTT. Full variable domain (outside the CDR3, taken from reference TRBV25-1 and TRBJ1-1): EADIYQTPRYLVIGTGKKITLECSQTMGHDKMYWYQQDPGMELHLIHYSYGVNSTEKGDLSSESTVSRIRTEHFPLTLESARPSHTSQYLCASRETGPGTEAFFGQGTRLTVV.

V gene TRBV19 combines with J gene TRBJ2-3; TRBD2 agrees at 10 bases. CDR3 size: 13 residues. V lost 11 bases and J lost 5; bases outside the gene matches: 7. Germline CDR1 and CDR2: LNHDA and SQIVND (reference sequence). The CDR3 sequence: CAVASGRQDTQYF. In DNA, the CDR3 is TGTGCCGTCGCTAGCGGGAGACAAGATACGCAGTATTTT.

The chain is built from TRBV5-1 and TRBJ2-7; 10 bases match TRBD1. There are 15 residues in the CDR3. The germline V gene encodes CDR1 SGHRS and CDR2 YFSETQ. J gave up 1 base and V 1 base, and 2 bases lay outside the gene matches. The CDR3 nucleotides are TGCGCCAGCAGCTTGAGACAGGGGGCTTCCTACGAGCAGTACTTC. This sequence encodes CASSLRQGASYEQYF.

The rearrangement links TRBV28 to TRBJ1-2, with TRBD1 matching over 7 bases. The ends lost 8 bases at V and 5 bases at J; junction bases unmatched: 8. The CDR3 is made up of 13 amino acids. CDR1 is MDHEN and CDR2 is SYDVKM in the germline V gene. The CDR3: CASYSDRNYGYTF. The DNA of the CDR3 is TGTGCCAGCTACTCGGACAGGAATTATGGCTACACCTTC.

J is TRBJ2-5 and V is TRBV18, with 7 nucleotides matching TRBD1. Trimming removed 2 bases from V and 5 bases from J; junction bases left unmatched: 11. The CDR3 runs 16 residues. Germline lookup yields CDR1 KGHSH and CDR2 LQKENI. Written as DNA, the CDR3 is TGTGCCAGCTCACCAGAGACAGGGACACTATTGGAGACCCAGTACTTC. Translated, it gives CASSPETGTLLETQYF.

The chain employs TRBV11-1 and TRBJ2-1; 8 positions agree with TRBD2. J gave up 1 base and V 1 base, and 3 bases lay outside the gene matches. The CDR3 sequence is 16 residues long. The germline gives CDR1 SGHAT, CDR2 FQDESV (reference sequence). This chain's CDR3 is CASSLDGTRSYNEQFF. The CDR3 DNA reads as TGTGCCAGCAGCTTAGATGGGACTAGATCCTACAATGAGCAGTTCTTC.

V gene TRBV2 combines with J gene TRBJ2-4; D is unresolved. Germline CDR1 is SNHLY and CDR2 is FYNNEI. This CDR3 region has 15 residues. V was cut by 7 bases and J by 0 bases, with 13 bases left in between. CDR3 bases: TGTGCCAGCATCCTAGAGGTCGTAGCCAAAAACATTCAGTACTTC. Amino acid sequence: CASILEVVAKNIQYF.

The chain uses TRBV29-1 and TRBJ2-7, with 10 bases lining up with TRBD1. Germline loops: CDR1 SQVTM, CDR2 ANQGSEA. There are 14 residues in the CDR3. J gave up 4 bases and V 4 bases, and 7 bases lay outside the gene matches. For the CDR3, the DNA is TGCAGCGTTGGACCTGACAGGGGGCCATACGAGCAGTACTTC. Translated: CSVGPDRGPYEQYF.

This chain links TRBV28 with TRBJ1-2; no firm D call. The germline V gene encodes CDR1 MDHEN and CDR2 SYDVKM. The ends were cut back, 2 bases at V and 0 bases at J, with 10 bases in the middle. This CDR3 comprises 15 residues. In DNA, the CDR3 is TGTGCCAGCAGTTTAATCGCGAGAGCTAACTATGGCTACACCTTC. Translation gives CASSLIARANYGYTF.

The gene calls are TRBV4-2 and TRBJ2-7; 8 positions match TRBD2. The germline CDR1 and CDR2 sequences are LGHNA and YNFKEQ. This CDR3 contains 16 residues. The J segment lost 5 bases and the V segment lost 0 bases, leaving 9 bases of the junction unmatched. The CDR3 DNA is TGTGCCAGCAGCCAAGAAGTGTTGCGGGGGGCGGACGAGCAGTACTTC. Amino acids: CASSQEVLRGADEQYF.

This clone was seen once. The rearrangement links TRBV29-1 to TRBJ2-5; TRBD1 matches at 8 bases. CDR3 length: 12 residues. Germline lookup yields CDR1 SQVTM and CDR2 ANQGSEA. V lost 4 bases to trimming and J lost 7 bases; unmatched junction nucleotides: 5. CDR3 region: CSVVQGAGTQYF. Here the CDR3 DNA reads TGCAGCGTTGTTCAGGGGGCAGGGACCCAGTACTTC.

The chain couples TRBV29-1 to TRBJ2-1; D not resolved. In germline, CDR1 is SQVTM, CDR2 ANQGSEA. This CDR3 spans 15 amino acids. The ends were cut back, 4 bases at V and 0 bases at J, with 13 bases in the middle. The CDR3 protein is CSVGFASSSYNEQFF. CDR3 DNA sequence: TGCAGCGTTGGCTTCGCGTCAAGCTCCTACAATGAGCAGTTCTTC.

The chain recombines TRBV9 with TRBJ1-3; 7 bases align to TRBD1. V was clipped by 3 bases and J by 4 bases; unmatched bases: 7. The CDR3 length is 15 residues. The germline gives CDR1 SGDLS, CDR2 YYNGEE. Here the CDR3 reads CASSAETGLGNTIYF. In DNA, the CDR3 is TGTGCCAGCAGCGCCGAGACAGGGCTAGGAAACACCATATATTTT.

The chain joins TRBV7-3 to TRBJ2-1; TRBD2 matches 9 bases. V lost 5 bases and J lost 8; bases outside the gene matches: 4. The CDR3 sequence is 13 residues long. Germline-derived CDR1 and CDR2 are SGHTA and FQGTGA. The CDR3 bases are TGTGCCAGCAGCACGACTAGCGGATATGAGCAGTTCTTC. Its translation is CASSTTSGYEQFF.

The V call is TRBV4-1, the J call TRBJ2-3; D ambiguous. V was trimmed by 4 bases and J by 0 bases, leaving 14 bases between them. The germline V gene encodes CDR1 MGHRA and CDR2 YSYEKL. The CDR3 totals 16 residues. CDR3 in DNA: TGCGCCAGCAGCCTTTCCCTGACTCCTAGCACAGATACGCAGTATTTT. Translation: CASSLSLTPSTDTQYF.

The gene calls are TRBV29-1 and TRBJ1-1, with 8 bases identical to TRBD1. V was pared by 3 bases and J by 8 bases, with 2 bases of the junction left unmatched. Germline-derived CDR1 and CDR2 are SQVTM and ANQGSEA. The CDR3 extends over 11 amino acids. The CDR3 nucleotides read TGCAGCGTTGACCAGGGGGCGGAAGCTTTCTTT. Translating it yields CSVDQGAEAFF. Using reference TRBV29-1 and TRBJ1-1 for the parts outside the CDR3, the full variable domain is SAVISQKPSRDICQRGTSLTIQCQVDSQVTMMFWYRQQPGQSLTLIATANQGSEATYESGFVIDKFPISRPNLTFSTLTVSNMSPEDSSIYLCSVDQGAEAFFGQGTRLTVV.

The chain is built from TRBV5-1 and TRBJ2-7; 8 bases are a match to TRBD2. V was clipped by 2 bases and J by 5 bases; unmatched bases: 12. CDR3 length: 16 amino acids. Germline-derived CDR1 and CDR2 are SGHRS and YFSETQ. The CDR3 region is CASSLKGGREDHEQYF. CDR3 nucleotide sequence: TGCGCCAGCAGCTTAAAAGGGGGGCGGGAGGACCACGAGCAGTACTTC.

This chain connects TRBV5-1 to TRBJ2-1; TRBD1 is a possible D gene (5 bases). This CDR3 has 15 residues. Germline V gene data show CDR1 as SGHRS and CDR2 as YFSETQ. Deletions cut 2 bases from V and 3 bases from J, with 12 bases between. This CDR3 reads CASSFYQGIYNEQFF. As DNA, the CDR3 is TGCGCCAGCAGCTTTTACCAGGGAATCTACAATGAGCAGTTCTTC.

The rearrangement uses TRBV5-4 and TRBJ2-5; D unresolved. The CDR3 has 14 residues. The V and J ends lost 0 bases and 1 base respectively, with 7 bases between them. Germline CDR1 is SGHNT and CDR2 is YYREEE (reference sequence). The CDR3 DNA follows: TGTGCCAGCAGCTTGGGTGGAGTCCAAGAGACCCAGTACTTC. It encodes CASSLGGVQETQYF.

The chain has TRBV5-1 and TRBJ1-1; 8 bases agree with TRBD1. This CDR3 region has 16 residues. Germline assignment: CDR1 SGHRS and CDR2 YFSETQ. Unmatched junction bases numbered 12, after V lost 3 bases and J lost 5 bases. The CDR3 loop reads CASSSNLAGGVTEAFF. CDR3 nucleotides: TGCGCCAGCAGCTCTAATTTAGCAGGGGGCGTAACTGAAGCTTTCTTT.

This chain uses TRBV27 with TRBJ2-1; TRBD1 agrees at 8 bases. With V trimmed by 2 bases and J by 5 bases, 8 bases remained unmatched. Germline V gives CDR1 MNHEY, CDR2 SMNVEV (reference sequence). The CDR3 consists of 16 residues. CDR3 protein: CASSLAMTGANNEQFF. The CDR3 region has the DNA TGTGCCAGCAGTTTAGCTATGACAGGGGCAAACAATGAGCAGTTCTTC.